This entry lists 22 T cell receptor beta chains sequenced from one sample in a study of cytomegalovirus exposure and HLA in healthy donors. Use of 60 Vbeta and 13 Jbeta primers characterized the PCR. Here immunoSEQ multiplex PCR was the method, and the copy in TCRdb shows in-frame clones only, minus some. The sample consists of 200,000 or so clones, around 75% of them appearing once. Sequencing was carried out using PBMCs. The receptors originated from a woman younger than 45 in good health and CMV-seropositive.

As for this clone: One end of the junction is discordant with germline, which a read error may explain. The chain is built from TRBV2 and TRBJ2-3; D ambiguous. CDR1 is SNHLY and CDR2 is FYNNEI in the germline V gene. This CDR3 has 14 amino acids. The CDR3 loop is CASGEERRTDTQYF. CDR3 bases: TGTGCCAGCGGTGAAGAGCGTCGCACAGATACGCAGTATTTT.

The chain joins TRBV28 to TRBJ2-2, with D possibly TRBD2 on 5 matching bases. V dropped 3 bases and J dropped 2 bases, with 13 bases sitting between them. This CDR3 comprises 16 residues. Germline assignment: CDR1 MDHEN and CDR2 SYDVKM. CDR3 sequence reads: CASSFPGEYNTGELFF. The CDR3 region has the DNA TGTGCCAGCAGTTTCCCCGGGGAGTATAACACCGGGGAGCTGTTTTTT.

This sequence joins TRBV5-6 and TRBJ2-1, with TRBD1 matching 8 bases. The CDR3 is 16 residues long. Looked up from germline, CDR1 is SGHDT and CDR2 is YYEEEE. Germline trimming cut 6 bases from V and 4 bases from J; bases unmatched to any gene: 12. The CDR3 DNA is TGTGCCAGCATTTCCTCCGGGACAGGTCTTTACAATGAGCAGTTCTTC. Amino acids: CASISSGTGLYNEQFF.

This sequence joins TRBV6-1 and TRBJ2-1; TRBD2 aligns across 11 bases. The germline V gene has CDR1 MNHNS and CDR2 SASEGT. Losses at the gene ends were 3 bases for V and 8 bases for J; bases not matched to a gene: 6. CDR3 length: 15 amino acids. The CDR3 loop reads CASSEIAGGPYEQFF. The CDR3 DNA reads TGTGCCAGCAGTGAGATAGCGGGGGGGCCGTATGAGCAGTTCTTC.

The chain uses TRBV27 and TRBJ1-1; D may be TRBD1 (5 bases). Per germline, CDR1 MNHEY and CDR2 SMNVEV (reference sequence). V lost 5 bases and J 5 bases, leaving 18 bases between the germline ends. There are 15 residues in the CDR3. The CDR3 bases are TGTGCCAGCAGTCGGAGTGTGGGGGGATGGACTGAAGCTTTCTTT. Amino acids: CASSRSVGGWTEAFF.

The chain couples TRBV6-4 to TRBJ2-7; 8 bases match TRBD1. The length of the CDR3 is 14 residues. J was trimmed by 7 bases and V by 7 bases; bases with no gene match: 12. In germline, CDR1 is MRHNA, CDR2 SNTAGT. The CDR3 DNA reads as TGTGCCAGCACCCTCGGGCAGGGGGCGCCGGAGCAGTACTTC. The encoded protein is CASTLGQGAPEQYF.

The chain carries TRBV19 and TRBJ2-7, with 11 positions matching TRBD2. This CDR3 comprises 15 residues. With 5 bases clipped from V and 2 bases from J, the junction kept 5 bases outside the gene matches. CDR1 is LNHDA, CDR2 SQIVND, per germline (reference sequence). CDR3 loop: CASSLGTSGPYEQYF. The CDR3, as DNA: TGTGCCAGTAGTCTCGGGACTAGCGGACCCTACGAGCAGTACTTC.

The gene calls are TRBV19 and TRBJ1-5, with no clear D. V was cut by 9 bases and J by 9 bases, with 24 bases left in between. The CDR3 length is 15 residues. Looked up from germline, CDR1 is LNHDA and CDR2 is SQIVND (reference sequence). Here the CDR3 DNA reads TGTGCCAGCGAGGGAGGCGCCTGGGGAAGCGGGCCCCAGCATTTT. It encodes CASEGGAWGSGPQHF.

In nucleotides, the CDR3 is TGTGCCAGCAGCTTCTTACAGGGGGCGCGGGGCTACACCTTC. This codes for CASSFLQGARGYTF. J is TRBJ1-2 and V is TRBV2; 9 bases fit TRBD1. With V trimmed by 6 bases and J by 8 bases, 10 bases remained unmatched. This CDR3 is built from 14 residues. In germline, CDR1 is SNHLY, CDR2 FYNNEI.

This clone has more than one count but fewer than ten. V and J are TRBV27 and TRBJ1-1; D remains ambiguous. CDR1 is MNHEY, CDR2 SMNVEV, per germline (reference sequence). The ends were cut back, 4 bases at V and 1 base at J, with 13 bases in the middle. The CDR3 has 15 residues. CDR3 amino acids: CASSWGVVGNTEAFF. CDR3 DNA sequence: TGTGCCAGCAGTTGGGGAGTCGTGGGGAACACTGAAGCTTTCTTT.

The V gene is TRBV5-1, the J gene TRBJ2-7; TRBD2 matches 7 bases. The V gene's germline CDR1 is SGHRS and CDR2 YFSETQ. J gave up 2 bases and V 3 bases, and 17 bases lay outside the gene matches. The CDR3 length is 18 residues. The CDR3 nucleotides are TGCGCCAGCAGCTCGGTGCCCCCAGGACTAGGAACCGCCTACGAGCAGTACTTC. This encodes CASSSVPPGLGTAYEQYF.

This sequence joins TRBV9 and TRBJ1-1; tentative D call: TRBD1 (6 bases). The CDR3 runs 16 residues. The V and J ends lost 0 bases and 4 bases respectively, with 16 bases between them. Per the germline V gene, CDR1 is SGDLS and CDR2 is YYNGEE. CDR3 in DNA: TGTGCCAGCAGCGTAGTTTGGGGGCGAATGGGCACTGAAGCTTTCTTT. Translating it yields CASSVVWGRMGTEAFF. The whole variable domain, filled in from reference TRBV9 and TRBJ1-1, reads DSGVTQTPKHLITATGQRVTLRCSPRSGDLSVYWYQQSLDQGLQFLIQYYNGEERAKGNILERFSAQQFPDLHSELNLSSLELGDSALYFCASSVVWGRMGTEAFFGQGTRLTVV.

This sequence joins TRBV5-6 and TRBJ1-4; 7 bases map to TRBD1. This CDR3 comprises 14 residues. V trimming: 4 bases; J trimming: 5 bases; junction bases outside the gene matches: 5. Germline assignment: CDR1 SGHDT and CDR2 YYEEEE. In nucleotides, the CDR3 is TGTGCCAGCAGCACCGGGACAGTCAATGAAAAACTGTTTTTT. Translating it yields CASSTGTVNEKLFF.

The chain is built from TRBV5-5 and TRBJ1-2; D might be TRBD1 (6 bases). In germline, CDR1 is SGHKS, CDR2 YYEKEE (reference sequence). The CDR3 length is 18 residues. Trimming removed 0 bases from V and 1 base from J, with 19 bases in between. CDR3 protein: CASSLGVPTGKLNYGYTF. The CDR3 region has the DNA TGTGCCAGCAGCTTGGGAGTCCCTACAGGGAAGCTTAACTATGGCTACACCTTC. The full variable domain, with the rest looked up from reference TRBV5-5 and TRBJ1-2, is DAGVTQSPTHLIKTRGQQVTLRCSPISGHKSVSWYQQVLGQGPQFIFQYYEKEERGRGNFPDRFSARQFPNYSSELNVNALLLGDSALYLCASSLGVPTGKLNYGYTFGSGTRLTVV.

The CDR3 sequence is CASSPQTPGQGISYSNQPQHF. The CDR3 DNA follows: TGTGCCAGCAGCCCCCAAACTCCGGGACAGGGGATAAGTTATAGCAATCAGCCCCAGCATTTT. The chain uses TRBV7-6 and TRBJ1-5; 10 bases fit TRBD1. The ends lost 5 bases at V and 0 bases at J; junction bases unmatched: 19. CDR3 length: 21 residues. Germline CDR1 SGHVS, CDR2 FNYEAQ.

This chain connects TRBV4-2 to TRBJ1-5; perhaps TRBD1 as D (5 bases). Trimming shortened V by 1 base and J by 4 bases, and 8 bases separated the two germline ends. This CDR3 is built from 14 residues. CDR1 is LGHNA, CDR2 YNFKEQ, per germline. CDR3 nucleotides: TGTGCCAGCAGCCAAGTGGGGGGAAATCAGCCCCAGCATTTT. Translation: CASSQVGGNQPQHF.

V and J are TRBV7-2 and TRBJ1-2; D may be TRBD1 (5 bases). The CDR3 is made up of 14 amino acids. Trimming removed 4 bases at V and 1 base at J, with 10 bases between. CDR1 and CDR2 from the germline V gene are SGHTA and FQGNSA. The CDR3 sequence is CASSYRRGNYGYTF. The DNA for the CDR3 is TGTGCCAGCAGCTACAGGCGGGGTAACTATGGCTACACCTTC.

This clone was recorded only once. The chain employs TRBV28 and TRBJ2-3; tentative D call: TRBD2 (5 bases). This CDR3 has 13 residues. V was pared by 6 bases and J by 2 bases, with 9 bases between. CDR1 MDHEN and CDR2 SYDVKM come from the germline V gene. The CDR3 is CASSLRATDTQYF. The CDR3, as DNA: TGTGCCAGCAGCTTGAGGGCCACAGATACGCAGTATTTT. Based on the CDR3 plus reference TRBV28 and TRBJ2-3, the full variable domain is DVKVTQSSRYLVKRTGEKVFLECVQDMDHENMFWYRQDPGLGLRLIYFSYDVKMKEKGDIPEGYSVSREKKERFSLILESASTNQTSMYLCASSLRATDTQYFGPGTRLTVL.

J is TRBJ2-6 and V is TRBV19; D call uncertain. CDR3 length equals 13 residues. Germline CDR1 is LNHDA and CDR2 is SQIVND (reference sequence). V dropped 6 bases and J dropped 2 bases, with 5 bases sitting between them. CDR3 nucleotides: TGTGCCAGTAGGACTCCTGGGGCCAACGTCCTGACTTTC. Amino acids: CASRTPGANVLTF.

The CDR3, as DNA: TGTGCCAGCAGCTTACAGGGCCGGTACGAGCAGTACTTC. Its translation: CASSLQGRYEQYF. V gene TRBV7-9 combines with J gene TRBJ2-7; TRBD1 is a possible D gene (5 bases). Trimming pared 2 bases from V and 4 bases from J, leaving 9 bases between. Germline CDR1 SEHNR, CDR2 FQNEAQ (reference sequence). This CDR3 is 13 amino acids long.

The count of this clone is one. The chain is built from TRBV25-1 and TRBJ1-3, with D hard to call. This CDR3 spans 15 amino acids. CDR1 and CDR2 from the germline V gene are MGHDK and SYGVNS. The V and J ends lost 4 bases and 1 base respectively, with 11 bases between them. CDR3 coding DNA: TGTGCCAGCAGTGGCGGGGTCGCTTCTGGAAACACCATATATTTT. Its protein product is CASSGGVASGNTIYF.

The chain is built from TRBV10-3 and TRBJ1-1, with a tentative D call TRBD1 (5 bases). Between the trimmed V and J ends, which lost 0 bases and 6 bases, there was a span of 11 bases. Germline V gene data show CDR1 as ENHRY and CDR2 as SYGVKD. This CDR3 is 14 amino acids long. The CDR3 spells CAISESQGGAEAFF. The CDR3 DNA is TGTGCCATCAGTGAGTCTCAGGGAGGGGCTGAAGCTTTCTTT.